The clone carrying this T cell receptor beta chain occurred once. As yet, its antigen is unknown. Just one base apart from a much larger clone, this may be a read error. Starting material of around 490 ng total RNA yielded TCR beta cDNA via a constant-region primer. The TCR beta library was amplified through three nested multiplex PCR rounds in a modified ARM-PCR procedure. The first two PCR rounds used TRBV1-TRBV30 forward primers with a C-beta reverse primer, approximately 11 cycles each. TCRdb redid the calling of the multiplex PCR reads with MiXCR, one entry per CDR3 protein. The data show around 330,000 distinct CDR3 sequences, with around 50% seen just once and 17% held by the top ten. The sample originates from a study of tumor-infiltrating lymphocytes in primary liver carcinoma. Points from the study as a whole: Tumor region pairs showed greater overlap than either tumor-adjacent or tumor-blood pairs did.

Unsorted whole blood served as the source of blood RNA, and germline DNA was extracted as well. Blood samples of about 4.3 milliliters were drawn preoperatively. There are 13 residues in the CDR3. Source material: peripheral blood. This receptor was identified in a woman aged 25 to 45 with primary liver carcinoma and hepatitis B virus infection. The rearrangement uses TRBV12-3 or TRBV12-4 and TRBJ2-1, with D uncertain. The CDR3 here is CSSSPSAGLQQFF. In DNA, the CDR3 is TGTTCCAGCAGTCCCAGCGCTGGGCTGCAGCAGTTCTTC.